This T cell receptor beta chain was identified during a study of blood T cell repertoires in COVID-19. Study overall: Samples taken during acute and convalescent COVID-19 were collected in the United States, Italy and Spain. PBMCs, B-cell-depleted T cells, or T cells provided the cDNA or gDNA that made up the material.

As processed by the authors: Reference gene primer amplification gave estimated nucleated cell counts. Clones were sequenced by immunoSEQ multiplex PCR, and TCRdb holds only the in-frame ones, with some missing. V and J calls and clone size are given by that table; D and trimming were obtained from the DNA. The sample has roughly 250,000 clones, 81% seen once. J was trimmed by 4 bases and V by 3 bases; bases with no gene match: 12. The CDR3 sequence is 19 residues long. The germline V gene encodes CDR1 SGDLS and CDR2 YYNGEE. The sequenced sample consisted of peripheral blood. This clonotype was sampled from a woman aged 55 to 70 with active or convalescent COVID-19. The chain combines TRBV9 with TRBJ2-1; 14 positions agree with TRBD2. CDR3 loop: CASSDTGLAGERPYNEQFF. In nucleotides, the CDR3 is TGTGCCAGCAGCGACACGGGACTAGCGGGGGAGCGACCGTACAATGAGCAGTTCTTC.